One and the same sample provided the 13 T cell receptor beta chains below, sequenced in a study. TCRdb analysed the reads with MiXCR anew, one entry per CDR3 protein. The repertoire holds approximately 4,500 distinct CDR3 sequences, with approximately 8% as singletons. The sequenced material came from CD4+ T cells from synovial fluid. The receptor source for this set is a human donor with rheumatoid arthritis.

At least ten counts were recorded for this clonotype. This chain connects TRBV20-1 to TRBJ2-5; possible D gene TRBD1, 5 bases. V lost 7 bases and J 5 bases, leaving 11 bases between the germline ends. The CDR3 totals 11 residues. The V gene's germline CDR1 is DFQATT and CDR2 SNEGSKA (reference sequence). CDR3 region: CSVDKVETQYF. CDR3 in DNA: TGCAGTGTGGACAAAGTGGAGACCCAGTACTTC.

This clonotype is medium-sized within its sample. CDR3 in amino acids: CAWRKGFEKLFF. The CDR3 region has the DNA TGTGCCTGGAGAAAAGGGTTTGAAAAACTGTTTTTT. The chain couples TRBV30 to TRBJ1-4, with D unresolved. The CDR3 extends over 12 amino acids. Trimming pared 3 bases from V and 7 bases from J, leaving 9 bases between. Germline CDR1 reads GTSNPN; CDR2 reads SVGIG (reference sequence). The full variable domain, completed using reference TRBV30 and TRBJ1-4, is SQTIHQWPATLVQPVGSPLSLECTVEGTSNPNLYWYRQAAGRGLQLLFYSVGIGQISSEVPQNLSASRPQDRQFILSSKKLLLSDSGFYLCAWRKGFEKLFFGSGTQLSVL.

The CDR3 DNA is TGTGCCAGCAGTGGTGACAGGGGCTACGAGCAGTTCTTC. This translates into CASSGDRGYEQFF. The chain uses TRBV2 and TRBJ2-1; 8 nucleotides line up with TRBD1. With 4 bases clipped from V and 10 bases from J, the junction kept 6 bases outside the gene matches. Germline-derived CDR1 and CDR2 are SNHLY and FYNNEI. The CDR3 length is 13 residues. Drawing the rest from reference TRBV2 and TRBJ2-1, the complete variable domain is EPEVTQTPSHQVTQMGQEVILRCVPISNHLYFYWYRQILGQKVEFLVSFYNNEISEKSEIFDDQFSVERPDGSNFTLKIRSTKLEDSAMYFCASSGDRGYEQFFGPGTRLTVL.

This clonotype showed up many times. The genes are TRBV28 and TRBJ2-7; 9 bases fit TRBD2. Germline assignment: CDR1 MDHEN and CDR2 SYDVKM. J was trimmed by 1 base and V by 3 bases; bases with no gene match: 10. The CDR3 has 17 residues. Here the CDR3 reads CASSFKWESGRSYEQYF. CDR3 DNA sequence: TGTGCCAGCAGTTTTAAGTGGGAAAGCGGGAGGTCCTACGAGCAGTACTTC.

This clonotype was seen more than once but under ten times. As DNA, the CDR3 is TGTGCCAGCTCACCACGGACCCATAACACCGGGGAGCTGTTTTTT. Residues: CASSPRTHNTGELFF. The rearrangement uses TRBV18 and TRBJ2-2; D gene unclear. The germline CDR1 and CDR2 sequences are KGHSH and LQKENI. The CDR3 loop spans 15 amino acids. V dropped 1 base and J dropped 2 bases, with 8 bases sitting between them.

In its sample, this clonotype was seen many times. This rearrangement joins TRBV7-9 to TRBJ1-1; D unclear. The germline V gene has CDR1 SEHNR and CDR2 FQNEAQ (reference sequence). This CDR3 has 15 amino acids. V gave up 1 base and J gave up 6 bases, with 15 bases separating them. CDR3 residues: CASSLGSTDRAEAFF. The CDR3 bases are TGTGCCAGCAGCTTAGGGTCTACAGATAGAGCTGAAGCTTTCTTT.

This clonotype qualifies as medium-sized. The gene calls are TRBV29-1 and TRBJ1-1; 7 nucleotides align to TRBD1. The length of the CDR3 is 12 residues. Germline trimming cut 8 bases from V and 1 base from J; bases unmatched to any gene: 4. CDR1 and CDR2 from the germline V gene are SQVTM and ANQGSEA. In DNA form, the CDR3 reads TGCAGCCTTAGACAGGGGAACACTGAAGCTTTCTTT. Encoded protein: CSLRQGNTEAFF.

Relative to its sample, this clonotype is medium-sized. The chain is built from TRBV2 and TRBJ2-5, with 13 bases identical to TRBD2. J was trimmed by 6 bases and V by 0 bases; bases with no gene match: 13. CDR3 length equals 19 residues. CDR1 SNHLY and CDR2 FYNNEI come from the germline V gene. In nucleotides, the CDR3 is TGTGCCAGCAGTGAAGCGCTTCTGGGACTAGCGGGACTTCGTAAGACCCAGTACTTC. It encodes CASSEALLGLAGLRKTQYF.

This clonotype came up many times. This chain joins TRBV7-2 and TRBJ1-5; TRBD1 matches 11 bases. The length of the CDR3 is 15 residues. V lost 5 bases, J lost 6 bases, and 6 bases stayed unmatched. Germline CDR1 SGHTA, CDR2 FQGNSA. The CDR3 here is CASSRGQGESQPQHF. CDR3 DNA: TGTGCCAGCAGCCGGGGACAGGGGGAGAGTCAGCCCCAGCATTTT. Full variable domain (rest looked up from reference TRBV7-2 and TRBJ1-5): GAGVSQSPSNKVTEKGKDVELRCDPISGHTALYWYRQSLGQGLEFLIYFQGNSAPDKSGLPSDRFSAERTGGSVSTLTIQRTQQEDSAVYLCASSRGQGESQPQHFGDGTRLSIL.

This clonotype showed up many times. V is TRBV5-1 and J is TRBJ2-2; no definite D call. This CDR3 contains 15 residues. The V end lost 0 bases, the J end lost 4 bases, and 10 bases lay between the germline ends. Per germline, CDR1 SGHRS and CDR2 YFSETQ. CDR3 protein: CASSLGSTRTGELFF. The CDR3 DNA reads TGCGCCAGCAGCTTGGGCTCAACCCGCACCGGGGAGCTGTTTTTT.

This clonotype was detected a few times. The genes are TRBV10-3 and TRBJ2-2; 9 bases fit TRBD2. CDR1 and CDR2 from the germline V gene are ENHRY and SYGVKD. The CDR3 is made up of 15 amino acids. V trimming: 2 bases; J trimming: 4 bases; junction bases outside the gene matches: 2. The DNA of the CDR3 is TGTGCCATCAGTGAGGATAGCGGGAGCACCGGGGAGCTGTTTTTT. It translates to CAISEDSGSTGELFF.

By sample share, this clonotype is medium-sized (0.01 to 0.1%). The chain has TRBV6-1 and TRBJ2-3; TRBD2 might be the D (6 bases). V lost 2 bases, J lost 6 bases, and 12 bases lay in between. Germline CDR1 and CDR2: MNHNS and SASEGT. The CDR3 consists of 14 residues. The CDR3 DNA follows: TGTGCCAGCAGTGAAATGTGGCTAGCGGATACGCAGTATTTT. Its translation is CASSEMWLADTQYF.

This chain joins TRBV12-3 or TRBV12-4 and TRBJ2-5; 9 nucleotides agree with TRBD2. With V trimmed by 10 bases and J by 4 bases, 13 bases remained unmatched. The CDR3 loop spans 15 amino acids. The CDR3 sequence is CANTLGLAGGETQYF. The CDR3 DNA sequence: TGTGCCAACACCCTGGGACTAGCTGGGGGAGAGACCCAGTACTTC.